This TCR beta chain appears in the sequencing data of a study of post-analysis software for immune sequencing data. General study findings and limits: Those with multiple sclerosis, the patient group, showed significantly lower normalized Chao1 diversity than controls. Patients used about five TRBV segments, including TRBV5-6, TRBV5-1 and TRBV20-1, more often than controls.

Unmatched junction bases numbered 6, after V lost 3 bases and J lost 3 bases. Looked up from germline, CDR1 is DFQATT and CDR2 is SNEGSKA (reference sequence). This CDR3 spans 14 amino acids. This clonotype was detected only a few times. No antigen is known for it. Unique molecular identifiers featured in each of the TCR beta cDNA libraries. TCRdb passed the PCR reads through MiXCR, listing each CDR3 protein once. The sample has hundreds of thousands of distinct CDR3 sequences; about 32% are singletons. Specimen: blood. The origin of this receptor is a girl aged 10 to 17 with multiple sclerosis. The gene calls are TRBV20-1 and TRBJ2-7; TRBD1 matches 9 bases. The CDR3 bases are TGCAGTGCTAGCGGAAGACAGGGGGACTACGAGCAGTACTTC. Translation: CSASGRQGDYEQYF.